Following are 12 T cell receptor beta chains from one sample sequenced in a study of Ad26.COV2.S vaccination and SARS-CoV-2 variants. The table came from immunoSEQ multiplex PCR; TCRdb's copy has only in-frame clones and leaves some out. The table shows some 340,000 clones, with 86% occurring only once. Treatment given: approximately 18 received Ad26.COV2.S at low or high dose, single or two shots; 5 received placebo; per-sample allocation not given. After the first vaccine or placebo injection, samples were drawn on day 63. The material was peripheral blood, obtained in a trial of Ad26.COV2.S vaccine versus placebo. The source of these receptors is a person aged 18-65 years who received the Ad26.COV2.S COVID-19 vaccine or a placebo.

The chain joins TRBV7-2 to TRBJ2-5; D remains ambiguous. Trimming took off 2 bases at V and 4 bases at J, with 14 bases between the two ends. There are 15 residues in the CDR3. Germline loops: CDR1 SGHTA, CDR2 FQGNSA. DNA of the CDR3: TGTGCCAGCAGCTTAAATGTTGGCAGAGGAGAGACCCAGTACTTC. Amino acid sequence: CASSLNVGRGETQYF.

The chain couples TRBV7-2 to TRBJ2-5; 9 bases match TRBD2. CDR3 length: 15 amino acids. V dropped 5 bases and J dropped 5; count of bases not matched to a gene: 9. Looked up from germline, CDR1 is SGHTA and CDR2 is FQGNSA. CDR3 nucleotide sequence: TGTGCCAGCAGCGTAGGTGCGCGGGGGGGCGAGACCCAGTACTTC. As protein: CASSVGARGGETQYF.

V usage is TRBV4-3 and J usage is TRBJ2-1; 8 bases align to TRBD2. The germline CDR1 and CDR2 sequences are LGHNA and YSLEER. Losses at the gene ends were 2 bases for V and 6 bases for J; bases not matched to a gene: 9. CDR3 length: 16 amino acids. The CDR3 loop is CASSQIGGGPLNEQFF. CDR3 DNA: TGCGCCAGCAGCCAAATCGGCGGGGGGCCCCTCAATGAGCAGTTCTTC.

The V and J genes are TRBV14 and TRBJ1-5, with no clear D. This CDR3 spans 17 amino acids. The V gene's germline CDR1 is SGHDN and CDR2 FVKESK. Trimming took off 2 bases at V and 2 bases at J, with 16 bases between the two ends. CDR3 sequence reads: CASSQRYTPGGNQPQHF. The CDR3 DNA follows: TGTGCCAGCAGCCAAAGATATACACCTGGGGGCAATCAGCCCCAGCATTTT.

The CDR3 protein is CSASREMANTEAFF. The CDR3 DNA follows: TGCAGTGCTAGTAGGGAGATGGCCAACACTGAAGCTTTCTTT. The chain recombines TRBV20-1 with TRBJ1-1; D remains unclear. Germline values: CDR1 DFQATT, CDR2 SNEGSKA (reference sequence). Trimming removed 3 bases at V and 2 bases at J, with 13 bases between. CDR3 size: 14 residues.

V usage is TRBV6-5 and J usage is TRBJ1-2; no clear D. This CDR3 has 12 amino acids. Germline-derived CDR1 and CDR2 are MNHEY and SVGAGI. The CDR3 protein is CAVVGGNYGYTF. CDR3 nucleotide sequence: TGTGCAGTAGTAGGCGGTAACTATGGCTACACCTTC.

Only a few counts were recorded for this clone. The V call is TRBV28, the J call TRBJ2-7; perhaps TRBD2 as D (5 bases). Germline CDR1 reads MDHEN; CDR2 reads SYDVKM. This CDR3 region has 14 residues. Trimming cost V 3 bases and J 0 bases, with 9 bases left between them. CDR3 region: CASSFGRFSYEQYF. CDR3 coding DNA: TGTGCCAGCAGTTTTGGGAGATTCTCCTACGAGCAGTACTTC.

The chain combines TRBV24-1 with TRBJ1-1, with TRBD1 matching over 7 bases. Per germline, CDR1 KGHDR and CDR2 SFDVKD. The CDR3 runs 15 residues. After removal of 3 bases from V and 10 bases from J, the junction contained 13 bases not matched to a gene. CDR3 in DNA: TGTGCCACCAGTGATGTCGCACAGGGGATTATGATAGCTTTCTTT. It codes for CATSDVAQGIMIAFF.

The chain joins TRBV5-4 to TRBJ1-1; D is perhaps TRBD1 (6 bases). Trimming took off 4 bases at V and 0 bases at J, with 13 bases between the two ends. CDR1 and CDR2 from the germline V gene are SGHNT and YYREEE (reference sequence). The CDR3 has 15 amino acids. The CDR3 protein is CASSQAGQMNTEAFF. CDR3 bases: TGTGCCAGCAGCCAAGCTGGACAGATGAACACTGAAGCTTTCTTT.

The chain carries TRBV7-2 and TRBJ2-3; D unclear. The CDR3 runs 15 residues. Per germline, CDR1 SGHTA and CDR2 FQGNSA. V lost 0 bases and J 4 bases, leaving 11 bases between the germline ends. The CDR3 loop reads CASSLARRAADTQYF. The CDR3 DNA reads TGTGCCAGCAGCTTAGCCCGCCGGGCGGCAGATACGCAGTATTTT.

The V call is TRBV3-1 (or the pseudogene TRBV3-2), the J call TRBJ1-1; D may be TRBD1 (5 bases). Germline-derived CDR1 and CDR2 are LGHDT and YNNKEL (reference sequence). The CDR3 has 14 residues. V was cut by 0 bases and J by 1 base, with 6 bases left in between. The DNA for the CDR3 is TGTGCCAGCAGCCAAGATCAGGGGAACACTGAAGCTTTCTTT. It codes for CASSQDQGNTEAFF.

The rearrangement uses TRBV20-1 and TRBJ2-1, with no clear D. Germline CDR1 is DFQATT and CDR2 is SNEGSKA (reference sequence). The ends were cut back, 5 bases at V and 9 bases at J, with 11 bases in the middle. CDR3 length: 11 amino acids. CDR3 sequence: CSAASALEQFF. The CDR3 DNA is TGCAGTGCTGCCTCCGCGCTTGAGCAGTTCTTC.